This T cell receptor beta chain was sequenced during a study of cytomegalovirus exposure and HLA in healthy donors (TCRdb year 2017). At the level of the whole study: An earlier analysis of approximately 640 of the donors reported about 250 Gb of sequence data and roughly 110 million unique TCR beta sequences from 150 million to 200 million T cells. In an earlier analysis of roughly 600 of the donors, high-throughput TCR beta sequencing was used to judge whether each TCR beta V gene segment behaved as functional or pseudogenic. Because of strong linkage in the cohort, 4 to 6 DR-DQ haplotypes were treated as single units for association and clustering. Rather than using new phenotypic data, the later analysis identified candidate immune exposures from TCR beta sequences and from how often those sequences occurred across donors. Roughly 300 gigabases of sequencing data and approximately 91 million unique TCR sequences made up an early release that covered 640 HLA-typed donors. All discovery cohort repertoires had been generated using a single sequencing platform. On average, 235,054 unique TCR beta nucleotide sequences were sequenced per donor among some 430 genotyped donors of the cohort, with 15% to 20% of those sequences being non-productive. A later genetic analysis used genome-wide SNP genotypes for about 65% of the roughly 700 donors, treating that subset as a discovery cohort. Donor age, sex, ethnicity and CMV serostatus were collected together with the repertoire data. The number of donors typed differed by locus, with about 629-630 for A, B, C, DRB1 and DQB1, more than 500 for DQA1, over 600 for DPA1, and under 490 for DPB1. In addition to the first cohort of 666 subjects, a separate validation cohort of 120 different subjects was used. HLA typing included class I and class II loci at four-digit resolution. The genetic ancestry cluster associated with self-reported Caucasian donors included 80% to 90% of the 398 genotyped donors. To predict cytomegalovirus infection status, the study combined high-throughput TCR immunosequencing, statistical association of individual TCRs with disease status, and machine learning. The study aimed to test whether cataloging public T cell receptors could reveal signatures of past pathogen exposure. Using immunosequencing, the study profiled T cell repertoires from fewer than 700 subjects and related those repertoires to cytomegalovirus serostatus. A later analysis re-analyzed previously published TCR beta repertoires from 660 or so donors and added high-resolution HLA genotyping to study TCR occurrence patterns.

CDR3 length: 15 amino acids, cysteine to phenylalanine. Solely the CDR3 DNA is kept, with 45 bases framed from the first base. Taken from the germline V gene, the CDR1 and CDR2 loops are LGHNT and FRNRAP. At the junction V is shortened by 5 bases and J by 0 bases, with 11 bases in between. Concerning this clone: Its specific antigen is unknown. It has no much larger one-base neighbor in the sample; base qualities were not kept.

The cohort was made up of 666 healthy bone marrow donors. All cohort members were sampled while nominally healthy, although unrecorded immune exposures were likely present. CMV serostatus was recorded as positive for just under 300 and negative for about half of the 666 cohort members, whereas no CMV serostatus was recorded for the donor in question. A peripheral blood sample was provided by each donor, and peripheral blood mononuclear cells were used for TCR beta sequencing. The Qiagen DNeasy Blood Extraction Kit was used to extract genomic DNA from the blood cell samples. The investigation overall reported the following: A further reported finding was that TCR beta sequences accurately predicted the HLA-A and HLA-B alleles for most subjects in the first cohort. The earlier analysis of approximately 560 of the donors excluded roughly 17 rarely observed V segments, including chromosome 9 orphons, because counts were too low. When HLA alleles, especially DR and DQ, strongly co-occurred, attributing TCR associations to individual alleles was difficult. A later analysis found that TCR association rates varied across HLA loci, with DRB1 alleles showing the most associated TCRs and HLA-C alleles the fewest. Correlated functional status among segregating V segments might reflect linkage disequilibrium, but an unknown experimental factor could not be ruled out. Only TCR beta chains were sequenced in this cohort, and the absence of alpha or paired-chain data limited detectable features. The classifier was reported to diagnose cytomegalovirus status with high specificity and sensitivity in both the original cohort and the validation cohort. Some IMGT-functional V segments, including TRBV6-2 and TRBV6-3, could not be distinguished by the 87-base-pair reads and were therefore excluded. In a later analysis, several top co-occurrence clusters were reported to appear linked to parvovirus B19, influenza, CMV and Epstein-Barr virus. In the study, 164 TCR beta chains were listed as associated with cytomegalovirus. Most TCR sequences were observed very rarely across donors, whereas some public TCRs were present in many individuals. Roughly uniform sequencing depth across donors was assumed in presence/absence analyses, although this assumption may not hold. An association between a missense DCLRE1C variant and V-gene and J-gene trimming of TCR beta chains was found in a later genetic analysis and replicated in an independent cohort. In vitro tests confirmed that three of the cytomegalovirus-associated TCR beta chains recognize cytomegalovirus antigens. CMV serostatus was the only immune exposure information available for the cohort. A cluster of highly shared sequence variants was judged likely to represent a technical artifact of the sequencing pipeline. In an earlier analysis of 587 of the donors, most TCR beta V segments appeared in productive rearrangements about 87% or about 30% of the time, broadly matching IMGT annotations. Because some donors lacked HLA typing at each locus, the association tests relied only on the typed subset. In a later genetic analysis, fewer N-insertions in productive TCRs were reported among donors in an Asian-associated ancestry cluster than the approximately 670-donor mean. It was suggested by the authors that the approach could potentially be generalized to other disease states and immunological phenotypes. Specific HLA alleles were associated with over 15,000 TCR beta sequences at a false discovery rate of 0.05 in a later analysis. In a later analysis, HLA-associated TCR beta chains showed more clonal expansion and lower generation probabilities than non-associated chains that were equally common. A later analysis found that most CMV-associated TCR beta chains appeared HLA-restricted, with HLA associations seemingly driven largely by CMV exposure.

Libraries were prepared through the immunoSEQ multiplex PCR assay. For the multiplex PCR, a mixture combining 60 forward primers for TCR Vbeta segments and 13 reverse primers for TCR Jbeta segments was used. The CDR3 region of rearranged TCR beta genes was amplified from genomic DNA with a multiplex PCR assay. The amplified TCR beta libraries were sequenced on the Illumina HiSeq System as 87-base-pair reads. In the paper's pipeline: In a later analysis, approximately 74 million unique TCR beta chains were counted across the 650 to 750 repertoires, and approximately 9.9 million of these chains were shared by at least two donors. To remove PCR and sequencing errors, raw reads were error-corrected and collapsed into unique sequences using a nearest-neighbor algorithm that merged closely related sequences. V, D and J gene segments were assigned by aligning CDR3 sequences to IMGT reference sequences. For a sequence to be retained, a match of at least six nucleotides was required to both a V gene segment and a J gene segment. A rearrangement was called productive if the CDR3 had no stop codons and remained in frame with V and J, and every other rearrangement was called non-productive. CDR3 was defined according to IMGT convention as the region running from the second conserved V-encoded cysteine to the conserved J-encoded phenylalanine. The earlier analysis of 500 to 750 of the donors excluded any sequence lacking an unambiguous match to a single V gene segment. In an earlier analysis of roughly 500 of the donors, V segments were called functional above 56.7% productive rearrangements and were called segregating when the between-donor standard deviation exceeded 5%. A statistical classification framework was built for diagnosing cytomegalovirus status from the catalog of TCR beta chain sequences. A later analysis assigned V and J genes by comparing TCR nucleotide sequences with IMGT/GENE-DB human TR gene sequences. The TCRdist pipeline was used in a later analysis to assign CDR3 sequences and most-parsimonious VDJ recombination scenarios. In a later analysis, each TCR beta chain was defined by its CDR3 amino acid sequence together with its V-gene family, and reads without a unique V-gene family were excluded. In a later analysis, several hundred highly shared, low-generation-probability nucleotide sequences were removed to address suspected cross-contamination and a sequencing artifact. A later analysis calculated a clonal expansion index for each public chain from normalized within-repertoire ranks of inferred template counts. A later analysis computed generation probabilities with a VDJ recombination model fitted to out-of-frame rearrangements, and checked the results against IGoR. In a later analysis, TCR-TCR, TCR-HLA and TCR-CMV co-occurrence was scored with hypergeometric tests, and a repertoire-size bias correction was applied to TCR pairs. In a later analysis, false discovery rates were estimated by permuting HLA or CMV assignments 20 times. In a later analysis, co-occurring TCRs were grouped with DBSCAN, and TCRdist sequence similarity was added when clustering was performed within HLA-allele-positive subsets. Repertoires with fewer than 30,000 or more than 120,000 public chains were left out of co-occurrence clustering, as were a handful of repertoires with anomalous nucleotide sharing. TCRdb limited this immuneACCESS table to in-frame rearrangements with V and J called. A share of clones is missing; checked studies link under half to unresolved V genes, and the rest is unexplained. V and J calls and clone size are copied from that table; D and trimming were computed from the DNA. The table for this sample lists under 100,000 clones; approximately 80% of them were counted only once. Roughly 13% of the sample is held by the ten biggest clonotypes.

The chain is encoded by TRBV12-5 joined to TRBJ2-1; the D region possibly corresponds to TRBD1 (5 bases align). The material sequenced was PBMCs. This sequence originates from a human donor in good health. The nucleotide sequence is TGTGCTAGTGGTCAAAGACAGTCCTCCTACAATGAGCAGTTCTTC. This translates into CASGQRQSSYNEQFF. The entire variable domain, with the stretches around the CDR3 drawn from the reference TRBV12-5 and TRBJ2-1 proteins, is DARVTQTPRHKVTEMGQEVTMRCQPILGHNTVFWYRQTMMQGLELLAYFRNRAPLDDSGMPKDRFSAEMPDATLATLKIQPSEPRDSAVYFCASGQRQSSYNEQFFGPGTRLTVL.